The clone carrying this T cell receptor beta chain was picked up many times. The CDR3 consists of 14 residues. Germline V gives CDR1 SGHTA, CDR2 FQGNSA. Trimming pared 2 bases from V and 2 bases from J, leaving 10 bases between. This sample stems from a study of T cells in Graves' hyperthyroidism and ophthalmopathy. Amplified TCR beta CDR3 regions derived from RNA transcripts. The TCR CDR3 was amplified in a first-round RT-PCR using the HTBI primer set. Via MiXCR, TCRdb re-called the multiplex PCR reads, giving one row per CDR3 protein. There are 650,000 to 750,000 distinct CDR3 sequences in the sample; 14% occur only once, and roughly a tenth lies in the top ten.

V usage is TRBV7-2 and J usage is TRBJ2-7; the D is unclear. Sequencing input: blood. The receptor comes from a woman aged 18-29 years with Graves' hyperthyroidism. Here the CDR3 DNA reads TGTGCCAGCAGCTTATCACTACTAACCTACGAGCAGTACTTC. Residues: CASSLSLLTYEQYF.